These 19 T cell receptor beta chains share one sample of origin, sequenced in a study of blood T cell repertoires in COVID-19. The data were produced by immunoSEQ multiplex PCR, yet TCRdb's version contains in-frame clones alone and is incomplete. Found here are 150,000 to 200,000 clones, 90% to 95% of them singletons; the top ten hold about 2%. What was sequenced was peripheral blood. The receptors come from a woman between 55 and 75 years old with COVID-19, enrolled during active disease.

The chain carries TRBV4-2 and TRBJ1-1; a possible D gene is TRBD1 (5 bases). V dropped 4 bases and J dropped 6 bases, with 21 bases sitting between them. Per germline, CDR1 LGHNA and CDR2 YNFKEQ. This CDR3 contains 16 residues. CDR3 nucleotides: TGTGCCAGCAGCCCCCTCCGAGGACCGGGGGAAGCTGAAGCTTTCTTT. Translation gives CASSPLRGPGEAEAFF.

This clone was seen a few times. The CDR3 bases are TGCGCCAGCCGACCGGGACAGGTGGATGGCTACACCTTC. Its protein is CASRPGQVDGYTF. V usage is TRBV5-1 and J usage is TRBJ1-2, with TRBD1 identical over 8 bases. Germline CDR1 reads SGHRS; CDR2 reads YFSETQ. Trimming took 7 bases from V and 6 from J; bases not matched to a gene: 8. The CDR3 runs to 13 residues.

V usage is TRBV27 and J usage is TRBJ2-1, with 8 bases fitting TRBD1. Germline CDR1 MNHEY, CDR2 SMNVEV (reference sequence). The ends lost 7 bases at V and 7 bases at J; junction bases unmatched: 12. The CDR3 length is 15 residues. For the CDR3, the DNA is TGTGCCAGCACCCCATACCGGGACAGGCCGAATGAGCAGTTCTTC. Encoded protein: CASTPYRDRPNEQFF.

For this clone: The germline gene is not matched at one end of the junction; a read error may be the cause. The rearrangement joins TRBV6-1 to TRBJ1-1, with D perhaps TRBD1 (5 bases). This CDR3 region has 15 residues. In germline, CDR1 is MNHNS, CDR2 SASEGT. The CDR3 spells CASSEARRVNTEAFF. In nucleotides, the CDR3 is TGTGCCAGCAGTGAAGCGCGCAGGGTGAATACTGAAGCTTTCTTT.

CDR3 in DNA: TGCGCCAGCAGCCAAGAGACAGGGTTCACCGGGGAGCTGTTTTTT. It codes for CASSQETGFTGELFF. This chain connects TRBV4-3 to TRBJ2-2; TRBD1 agrees at 7 bases. J gave up 4 bases and V 0 bases, and 2 bases lay outside the gene matches. The CDR3 has 15 amino acids. Germline lookup yields CDR1 LGHNA and CDR2 YSLEER.

V gene TRBV24-1 combines with J gene TRBJ2-6; TRBD2 matches at 9 bases. The germline V gene has CDR1 KGHDR and CDR2 SFDVKD. J gave up 4 bases and V 12 bases, and 9 bases lay outside the gene matches. This CDR3 spans 15 amino acids. The CDR3 loop is CAPAGGAAGANVLTF. CDR3 sequence (DNA): TGTGCCCCGGCGGGGGGGGCTGCGGGGGCCAACGTCCTGACTTTC.

The V gene is TRBV29-1, the J gene TRBJ2-5; 8 bases align to TRBD2. The CDR3 spans 15 residues. CDR1 SQVTM and CDR2 ANQGSEA come from the germline V gene. V lost 4 bases and J lost 5; bases outside the gene matches: 12. The CDR3 reads CSVGFVGTRRETQYF. The CDR3, as DNA: TGCAGCGTTGGGTTTGTAGGGACTAGAAGGGAGACCCAGTACTTC.

The chain combines TRBV7-2 with TRBJ1-6; D not certain. CDR3 length equals 14 residues. V was pared by 3 bases and J by 0 bases, with 3 bases between. Per germline, CDR1 SGHTA and CDR2 FQGNSA. DNA of the CDR3: TGTGCCAGCAGCTTGAGCTCCTATAATTCACCCCTCCACTTT. It translates to CASSLSSYNSPLHF. The full variable domain, its missing parts supplied by reference TRBV7-2 and TRBJ1-6, is GAGVSQSPSNKVTEKGKDVELRCDPISGHTALYWYRQSLGQGLEFLIYFQGNSAPDKSGLPSDRFSAERTGGSVSTLTIQRTQQEDSAVYLCASSLSSYNSPLHFGNGTRLTVT.

The V gene is TRBV6-2 or TRBV6-3, the J gene TRBJ1-1; 9 bases are a match to TRBD1. The CDR3 runs to 13 residues. Per germline, CDR1 MNHEY and CDR2 SVGEGT. V lost 4 bases to trimming and J lost 11 bases; unmatched junction nucleotides: 8. The CDR3, as DNA: TGTGCCAGCAGTTCCCTGAGGGACAGGGACGCTTTCTTT. Its translation: CASSSLRDRDAFF.

This clone has just one count. The rearrangement links TRBV4-3 to TRBJ1-3, with D possibly TRBD1 on 6 matching bases. V was clipped by 1 base and J by 3 bases, with 10 bases between them. The V gene's germline CDR1 is LGHNA and CDR2 YSLEER. There are 15 residues in the CDR3. The CDR3 loop reads CASSQGRGLGNTIYF. CDR3 DNA sequence: TGCGCCAGCAGCCAAGGGCGGGGGCTTGGAAACACCATATATTTT.

The CDR3 region has the DNA TGTGCCAGCAGCTCCTTGCCTATTTCACCCCTCCACTTT. It encodes CASSSLPISPLHF. The chain carries TRBV7-8 and TRBJ1-6; D uncertain. V gave up 4 bases and J gave up 9 bases, with 10 bases separating them. This CDR3 has 13 amino acids. Germline assignment: CDR1 SGHVS and CDR2 FQNEAQ.

This clone was seen only once. The V and J genes are TRBV25-1 and TRBJ1-5, with D possibly being TRBD1 (6 bases). Germline V gene data show CDR1 as MGHDK and CDR2 as SYGVNS. The CDR3 loop spans 16 amino acids. The V end lost 3 bases, the J end lost 3 bases, and 15 bases lay between the germline ends. The chain's CDR3 is CASSERSGDNNQPQHF. The CDR3, as DNA: TGTGCCAGCAGTGAGCGCTCAGGGGATAACAATCAGCCCCAGCATTTT.

The chain carries TRBV7-9 and TRBJ2-3, with a weak D call TRBD1 (5 bases). The CDR3 loop spans 13 amino acids. The germline gives CDR1 SEHNR, CDR2 FQNEAQ (reference sequence). Trimming cost V 6 bases and J 4 bases, with 11 bases left between them. CDR3 bases: TGTGCCAGCAGTTCCACAGGAGCAGATACGCAGTATTTT. Its protein product is CASSSTGADTQYF.

The J gene is TRBJ2-5, the V gene TRBV2; D call uncertain. CDR1 is SNHLY, CDR2 FYNNEI, per germline. The CDR3 covers 15 residues. V shed 3 bases and J shed 2 bases, with 13 bases lying between them. The CDR3 DNA sequence: TGTGCCAGCAGTGAGGGCCGAGCAGCTCAAGAGACCCAGTACTTC. This codes for CASSEGRAAQETQYF.

This chain joins TRBV18 and TRBJ1-1, with D perhaps TRBD1 (6 bases). Germline V gives CDR1 KGHSH, CDR2 LQKENI. The CDR3 totals 16 residues. The ends were cut back, 2 bases at V and 0 bases at J, with 13 bases in the middle. CDR3 sequence (DNA): TGTGCCAGCTCACCAAGCCGGACAGTCATGAACACTGAAGCTTTCTTT. Residues: CASSPSRTVMNTEAFF.

V gene TRBV30 combines with J gene TRBJ1-5; no definite D call. The CDR3 length is 13 residues. The V gene's germline CDR1 is GTSNPN and CDR2 SVGIG (reference sequence). V lost 8 bases to trimming and J lost 7 bases, with 18 bases between them. The CDR3 is CAPRAGSGQPQHF. CDR3 DNA: TGTGCCCCAAGAGCCGGTTCAGGCCAGCCCCAGCATTTT.

The chain uses TRBV10-3 and TRBJ1-3, with unresolved D. The germline V gene has CDR1 ENHRY and CDR2 SYGVKD. The CDR3 runs to 14 residues. V was cut by 3 bases and J by 1 base, with 7 bases left in between. Here the CDR3 DNA reads TGTGCCATCAGTGATGGAGGGTCTGGAAACACCATATATTTT. Translation: CAISDGGSGNTIYF.

The chain is built from TRBV3-1 (or the pseudogene TRBV3-2) and TRBJ2-7; D perhaps matches TRBD2 (6 bases). CDR1 LGHDT and CDR2 YNNKEL come from the germline V gene (reference sequence). V lost 4 bases to trimming and J lost 3 bases, with 10 bases between them. The CDR3 extends over 13 amino acids. The CDR3 DNA reads as TGTGCCAGCAGCCCCCGGGACTTCTACGAGCAGTACTTC. It translates to CASSPRDFYEQYF.

The gene calls are TRBV5-5 and TRBJ2-3; 7 nucleotides line up with TRBD1. Germline loops: CDR1 SGHKS, CDR2 YYEKEE (reference sequence). V lost 3 bases to trimming and J lost 5 bases; unmatched junction nucleotides: 12. The CDR3 totals 16 residues. CDR3 DNA: TGTGCCAGCAGCTCCCTACCCGGACAGGTAGAAGATACGCAGTATTTT. Protein: CASSSLPGQVEDTQYF. Together with reference TRBV5-5 and TRBJ2-3, the CDR3 gives the full variable domain: DAGVTQSPTHLIKTRGQQVTLRCSPISGHKSVSWYQQVLGQGPQFIFQYYEKEERGRGNFPDRFSARQFPNYSSELNVNALLLGDSALYLCASSSLPGQVEDTQYFGPGTRLTVL.